This TCR beta chain was identified during a study of T cell responses to AZD1222 COVID-19 vaccine. As for this clone: The antigen is unknown.

Whole-study results and caveats: Vaccine-associated CD4 TCRs ranged over spike, dominating at 160-218 and 743-854.

Produced via immunoSEQ multiplex PCR; TCRdb's table is partial and in-frame only. The data show about 94,000 clones, roughly 84% seen once. V shed 0 bases and J shed 3 bases, with 8 bases lying between them. CDR1 and CDR2 from the germline V gene are LGHDT and YNNKEL (reference sequence). This CDR3 region has 14 residues. The sample was peripheral blood, taken on day 0 of AZD1222 vaccination. This chain connects TRBV3-1 (or the pseudogene TRBV3-2) to TRBJ1-2; D might be TRBD1 (6 bases). The receptor comes from an adult in good health. This CDR3 reads CASSQETGHYGYTF. CDR3 DNA sequence: TGTGCCAGCAGCCAAGAGACAGGACACTATGGCTACACCTTC.